The source of this TCR beta chain is a study of brain T cells in children with intractable seizures. Only in-frame clones appear in the TCRdb table, and some are missing; sequencing was by immunoSEQ multiplex PCR. The table records 340,000 or so clones, roughly 93% of them present only once. The germline V gene has CDR1 GTSNPN and CDR2 SVGIG (reference sequence). V was pared by 1 base and J by 7 bases, with 3 bases of the junction left unmatched. This CDR3 is built from 13 residues. Described time point: blood from clinic visit 5 months post-surgery; TSC patient then seizure free. Here the sequenced sample was peripheral blood, taken roughly 5 months after surgery. The clonotype comes from a boy under three years old with tuberous sclerosis and intractable seizures. The rearrangement uses TRBV30 and TRBJ1-4, with 7 bases fitting TRBD1. The CDR3 DNA reads TGTGCCTGGAGTGGTAACAGGGGTGAAAAACTGTTTTTT. Translated, it gives CAWSGNRGEKLFF.